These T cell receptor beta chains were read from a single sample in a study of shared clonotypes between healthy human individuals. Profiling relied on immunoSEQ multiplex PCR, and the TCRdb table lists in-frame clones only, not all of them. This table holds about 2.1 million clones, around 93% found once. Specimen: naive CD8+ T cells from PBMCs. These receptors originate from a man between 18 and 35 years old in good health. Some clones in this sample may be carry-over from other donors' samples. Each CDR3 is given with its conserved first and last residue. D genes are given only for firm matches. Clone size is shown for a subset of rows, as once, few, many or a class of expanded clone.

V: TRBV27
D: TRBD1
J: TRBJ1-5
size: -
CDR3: CASRQTGGLGNQPQHF
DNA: TGTGCCAGCAGACAGACAGGGGGCCTGGGAAATCAGCCCCAGCATTTT

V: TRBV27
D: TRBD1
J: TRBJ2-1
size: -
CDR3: CASSFRQGSTIDEQFF
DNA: TGTGCCAGCAGTTTTCGACAGGGCTCGACAATCGATGAGCAGTTCTTC

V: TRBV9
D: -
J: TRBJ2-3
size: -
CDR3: CASSPDWRDTQYF
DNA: TGTGCCAGCAGCCCGGACTGGCGGGATACGCAGTATTTT

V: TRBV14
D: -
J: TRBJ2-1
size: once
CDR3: CASSHPGSEQFF
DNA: TGTGCCAGCAGCCACCCAGGATCTGAGCAGTTCTTC

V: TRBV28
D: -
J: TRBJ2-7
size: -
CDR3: CATQTNSYEQYF
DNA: TGTGCCACCCAGACTAACTCCTACGAGCAGTACTTC

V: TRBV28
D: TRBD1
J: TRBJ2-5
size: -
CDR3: CASTLLGGREETQYF
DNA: TGTGCCAGCACCCTCCTAGGGGGCAGGGAGGAGACCCAGTACTTC

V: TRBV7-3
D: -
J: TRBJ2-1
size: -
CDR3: CASSLAQRKNEQFF
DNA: TGTGCCAGCAGCTTAGCCCAACGAAAGAATGAGCAGTTCTTC

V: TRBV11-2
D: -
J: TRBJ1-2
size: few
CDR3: CASSLAGGSYGYTF
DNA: TGTGCCAGCAGCTTAGCGGGGGGAAGTTATGGCTACACCTTC

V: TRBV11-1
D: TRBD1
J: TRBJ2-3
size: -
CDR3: CASSDRDRESDTQYF
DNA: TGTGCCAGCAGCGACCGGGACAGGGAATCAGATACGCAGTATTTT

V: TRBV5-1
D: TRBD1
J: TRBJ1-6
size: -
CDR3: CASRGLGTERRSPLHF
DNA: TGCGCCAGCAGGGGATTGGGGACAGAACGGCGTTCACCCCTCCACTTT

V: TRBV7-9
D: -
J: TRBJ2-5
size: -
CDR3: CASSHGSRETQYF
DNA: TGTGCCAGCAGCCACGGGAGTCGAGAGACCCAGTACTTC

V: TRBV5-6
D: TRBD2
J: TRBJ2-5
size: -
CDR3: CASSETSGIQETQYF
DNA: TGTGCCAGCAGCGAGACTAGCGGGATCCAAGAGACCCAGTACTTC

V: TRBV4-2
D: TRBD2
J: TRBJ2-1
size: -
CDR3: CASSIRTDGRANEQFF
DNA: TGTGCCAGCAGCATTCGGACCGACGGGAGGGCAAATGAGCAGTTCTTC

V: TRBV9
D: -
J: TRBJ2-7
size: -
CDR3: CASSVGPPGEQYF
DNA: TGTGCCAGCAGCGTAGGCCCACCGGGGGAGCAGTACTTC

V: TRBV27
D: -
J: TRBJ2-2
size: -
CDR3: CASLRTGTGELFF
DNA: TGTGCATCCCTCCGGACGGGCACCGGGGAGCTGTTTTTT

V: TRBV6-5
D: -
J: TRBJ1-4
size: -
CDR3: CASSYVLGDEKLFF
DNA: TGTGCCAGCAGTTATGTGCTGGGAGATGAAAAACTGTTTTTT

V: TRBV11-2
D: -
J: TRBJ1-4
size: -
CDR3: CASSLEYGDEKLFF
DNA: TGTGCCAGCAGCTTAGAATACGGGGATGAAAAACTGTTTTTT

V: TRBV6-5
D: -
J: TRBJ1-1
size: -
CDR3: CASSYRGTGTEAFF
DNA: TGTGCCAGCAGTTACCGTGGTACGGGGACTGAAGCTTTCTTT

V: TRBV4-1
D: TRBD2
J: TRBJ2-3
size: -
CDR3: CASSPQAGADTQYF
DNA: TGCGCCAGCAGCCCACAGGCGGGAGCAGATACGCAGTATTTT

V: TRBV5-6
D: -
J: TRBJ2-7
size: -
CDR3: CASSLADYEQYF
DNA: TGTGCCAGCAGCTTGGCGGACTACGAGCAGTACTTC

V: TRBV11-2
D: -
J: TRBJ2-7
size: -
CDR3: CASSFGVLRQSSYEQYF
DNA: TGTGCCAGCAGCTTTGGTGTGTTACGGCAGTCCTCCTACGAGCAGTACTTC

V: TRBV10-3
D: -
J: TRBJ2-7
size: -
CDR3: CAINGETAEQYF
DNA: TGTGCCATCAATGGGGAGACTGCCGAGCAGTACTTC

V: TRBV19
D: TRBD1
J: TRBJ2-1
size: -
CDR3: CASTQGAARYNEQFF
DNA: TGTGCCAGTACCCAGGGGGCGGCCCGCTACAATGAGCAGTTCTTC

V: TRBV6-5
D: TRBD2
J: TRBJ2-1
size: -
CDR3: CASSYTGGTTYNEQFF
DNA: TGTGCCAGCAGTTATACGGGGGGAACCACCTACAATGAGCAGTTCTTC

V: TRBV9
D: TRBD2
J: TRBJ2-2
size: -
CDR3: CASSVSGLAGIGVSTGELFF
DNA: TGTGCCAGCAGCGTCAGCGGGCTAGCGGGAATAGGGGTTAGCACCGGGGAGCTGTTTTTT

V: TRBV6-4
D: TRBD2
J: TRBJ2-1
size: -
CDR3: CASSVLAGTYNEQFF
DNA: TGTGCCAGCAGTGTGCTAGCGGGCACCTACAATGAGCAGTTCTTC

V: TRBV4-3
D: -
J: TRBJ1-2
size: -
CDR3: CASSQERELPNYGYTF
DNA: TGCGCCAGCAGCCAAGAGAGGGAATTACCTAACTATGGCTACACCTTC

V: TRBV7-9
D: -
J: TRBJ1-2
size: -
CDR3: CASSLATVPNYGYTF
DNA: TGTGCCAGCAGCTTAGCGACAGTGCCAAACTATGGCTACACCTTC

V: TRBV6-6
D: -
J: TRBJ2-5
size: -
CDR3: CASSYPPEGVATQYF
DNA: TGTGCCAGCAGTTACCCCCCGGAGGGTGTTGCGACCCAGTACTTC

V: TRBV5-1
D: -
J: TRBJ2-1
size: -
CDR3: CASSVANDPYNEQFF
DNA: TGCGCCAGCAGCGTTGCGAATGACCCCTACAATGAGCAGTTCTTC